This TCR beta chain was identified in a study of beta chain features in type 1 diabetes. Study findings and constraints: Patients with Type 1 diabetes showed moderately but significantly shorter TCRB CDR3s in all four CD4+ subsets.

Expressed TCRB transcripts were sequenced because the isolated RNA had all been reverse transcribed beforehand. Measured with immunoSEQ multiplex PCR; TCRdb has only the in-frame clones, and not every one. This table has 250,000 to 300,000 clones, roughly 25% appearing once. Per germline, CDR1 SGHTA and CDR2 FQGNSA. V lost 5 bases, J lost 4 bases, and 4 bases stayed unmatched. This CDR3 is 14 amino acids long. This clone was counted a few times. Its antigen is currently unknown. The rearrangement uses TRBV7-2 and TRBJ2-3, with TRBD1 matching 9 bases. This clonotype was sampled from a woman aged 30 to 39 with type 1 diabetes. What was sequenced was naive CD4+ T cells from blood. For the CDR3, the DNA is TGTGCCAGCAGCCACGACAGGGGGTCAGATACGCAGTATTTT. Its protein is CASSHDRGSDTQYF. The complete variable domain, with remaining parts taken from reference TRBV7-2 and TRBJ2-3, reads GAGVSQSPSNKVTEKGKDVELRCDPISGHTALYWYRQSLGQGLEFLIYFQGNSAPDKSGLPSDRFSAERTGGSVSTLTIQRTQQEDSAVYLCASSHDRGSDTQYFGPGTRLTVL.